These 4 T cell receptor beta chains were sequenced from one sample in a study of T cells expressing NK-cell markers. TCRdb re-called the 5' RACE reads and catalogs CDR3 proteins one per entry, DNA excluded. The sample table includes about 540,000 distinct CDR3 sequences. Sequencing was carried out using blood T cells: a sorted CD56 or NKG2C T cell subset, CD4+ or CD8+ T cells, or bulk PBMC T cells (not recorded which). The receptors originated from a man between 18 and 29 years old in good health.

This chain links TRBV12-3 or TRBV12-4 with TRBJ2-1. The CDR3 totals 11 residues. The CDR3 is CASSLLQEQFF.

The V and J genes are TRBV5-6 and TRBJ2-4; there is no DNA to check the TCRdb D call of TRBD1. The CDR3 loop spans 14 amino acids. Germline lookup yields CDR1 SGHDT and CDR2 YYEEEE. This chain's CDR3 is CASSLRGARNIQYF.

The gene calls are TRBV12-3 or TRBV12-4 and TRBJ2-1; TCRdb selects TRBD2, and the lack of DNA leaves this call unchecked. This CDR3 comprises 19 residues. The CDR3 reads CASSPEGQGGGRASDEQFF.

V is TRBV12-3 or TRBV12-4 and J is TRBJ1-4. The length of the CDR3 is 14 residues. The CDR3 loop reads CASSWRATNEKLFF.